Following are 20 T cell receptor beta chains from one sample sequenced in a study of cytomegalovirus exposure and HLA in healthy donors (dated by TCRdb to 2016 to 2017). The protocol used for the library was the immunoSEQ multiplex PCR assay. In its TCRdb copy, this immuneACCESS table keeps in-frame sequences only and misses some clones. Where compared with another copy, unresolved V genes explain less than half of these, and the others have no known cause. This sample comprises roughly 60,000 clones, roughly nine tenths of them detected only once. The ten largest clones add up to approximately 2.1% of the sample. Sequenced sample: PBMCs. These receptor sequences come from a woman in her twenties or thirties in good health and CMV-seronegative.

The chain is built from TRBV27 and TRBJ2-1, with D possibly TRBD1 on 5 matching bases. The CDR3 loop spans 13 amino acids. The germline CDR1 and CDR2 sequences are MNHEY and SMNVEV (reference sequence). The V and J ends lost 8 bases and 0 bases respectively, with 8 bases between them. The CDR3 DNA follows: TGTGCCAGCCGACAGAGCTCCTACAATGAGCAGTTCTTC. Translating gives CASRQSSYNEQFF.

The chain is built from TRBV7-2 and TRBJ1-3; 7 bases agree with TRBD1. CDR3 size: 15 residues. With 5 bases clipped from V and 3 bases from J, the junction kept 7 bases outside the gene matches. Per the germline V gene, CDR1 is SGHTA and CDR2 is FQGNSA. CDR3 DNA sequence: TGTGCCAGCAGCAGAGACAGGGCTTATGGAAACACCATATATTTT. Translating it yields CASSRDRAYGNTIYF.

The rearrangement links TRBV10-1 to TRBJ2-1, with TRBD2 as a possible D gene (6 bases). Trimming shortened V by 0 bases and J by 15 bases, and 15 bases separated the two germline ends. Germline CDR1 and CDR2: WNHNN and SYGVQD (reference sequence). CDR3 length equals 13 residues. This CDR3 reads CASSESKEGRTFF. In nucleotides, the CDR3 is TGCGCCAGCAGTGAGTCTAAGGAGGGCCGGACGTTCTTC.

The rearrangement links TRBV19 to TRBJ2-1, with a weak D call TRBD2 (6 bases). Between the trimmed V and J ends, which lost 3 bases and 5 bases, there was a span of 11 bases. The CDR3 totals 14 residues. Germline assignment: CDR1 LNHDA and CDR2 SQIVND (reference sequence). As DNA, the CDR3 is TGTGCCAGTAGTATCGGACTACAGCACAATGAGCAGTTCTTC. This gives the protein CASSIGLQHNEQFF.

CDR3 sequence reads: CASSATVGGGANVLTF. The CDR3, as DNA: TGTGCCAGCAGTGCTACCGTGGGAGGTGGGGCCAACGTCCTGACTTTC. V usage is TRBV25-1 and J usage is TRBJ2-6, with a possible D match to TRBD2 (6 bases). The CDR3 length is 16 residues. Trimming shortened V by 4 bases and J by 3 bases, and 13 bases separated the two germline ends. Germline assignment: CDR1 MGHDK and CDR2 SYGVNS.

The V gene is TRBV30, the J gene TRBJ2-5; the D call may be TRBD1 or TRBD2 (9 bases each). CDR1 is GTSNPN and CDR2 is SVGIG in the germline V gene (reference sequence). V gave up 0 bases and J gave up 4 bases, with 30 bases separating them. The CDR3 spans 20 residues. The CDR3 sequence: CAWSVLFGQGTAGGPETQYF. The DNA of the CDR3 is TGTGCCTGGAGTGTTTTGTTTGGACAGGGGACGGCGGGAGGGCCAGAGACCCAGTACTTC.

The rearrangement links TRBV7-2 to TRBJ2-3, with D unresolved. CDR1 and CDR2 (germline): SGHTA, FQGNSA. CDR3 length: 14 amino acids. The V and J ends lost 3 bases and 2 bases respectively, with 9 bases between them. CDR3 residues: CASSFGPATDTQYF. The CDR3 bases are TGTGCCAGCAGCTTTGGCCCCGCCACAGATACGCAGTATTTT.

This clone came up a few times. V and J are TRBV18 and TRBJ2-5, with D unresolved. The CDR3 spans 12 residues. From germline, CDR1 is KGHSH and CDR2 LQKENI. The ends were cut back, 4 bases at V and 4 bases at J, with 7 bases in the middle. CDR3 coding DNA: TGTGCCAGCTCACGTCCCGGAGAGACCCAGTACTTC. This codes for CASSRPGETQYF.

This clone was seen more than once but under ten times. V and J are TRBV5-5 and TRBJ2-1; the match to TRBD1 covers 8 bases. CDR1 SGHKS and CDR2 YYEKEE come from the germline V gene (reference sequence). This CDR3 spans 16 amino acids. Losses at the gene ends were 3 bases for V and 6 bases for J; bases not matched to a gene: 11. As DNA, the CDR3 is TGTGCCAGCAGCTCCAACAGGGGGGAGCGGGTCAATGAGCAGTTCTTC. This translates into CASSSNRGERVNEQFF.

The chain recombines TRBV18 with TRBJ2-5; D perhaps matches TRBD1 (6 bases). The V end was cut by 6 bases, the J end by 2 bases, with 7 bases between. The CDR3 is 12 amino acids. Germline CDR1 reads KGHSH; CDR2 reads LQKENI. The CDR3: CASSQGQETQYF. The CDR3 DNA is TGTGCCAGCTCCCAGGGGCAAGAGACCCAGTACTTC. Filled out from reference TRBV18 and TRBJ2-5, the complete variable domain reads NAGVMQNPRHLVRRRGQEARLRCSPMKGHSHVYWYRQLPEEGLKFMVYLQKENIIDESGMPKERFSAEFPKEGPSILRIQQVVRGDSAAYFCASSQGQETQYFGPGTRLLVL.

V and J are TRBV11-3 and TRBJ2-7; D might be TRBD2 (6 bases). CDR3 length: 17 residues. V was shortened by 1 base and J by 2 bases, with 18 bases between the two germline ends. Per germline, CDR1 SGHNT and CDR2 YENEEA. The CDR3 is CASSLVVRAGCTYEQYF. CDR3 bases: TGTGCCAGCAGCTTAGTGGTTCGGGCGGGGTGTACCTACGAGCAGTACTTC.

The chain joins TRBV7-2 to TRBJ2-3; D uncertain. Germline V gene data show CDR1 as SGHTA and CDR2 as FQGNSA. The CDR3 totals 13 residues. V was trimmed by 5 bases and J by 2 bases, leaving 8 bases between them. The CDR3 sequence is CASSERLTDTQYF. Here the CDR3 DNA reads TGTGCCAGCAGCGAAAGACTCACAGATACGCAGTATTTT.

This clone was detected only once. CDR3 nucleotides: TGTGCCAGCAGTCGAAGCTACGGCTACGAGCAGTACTTC. It is translated as CASSRSYGYEQYF. J is TRBJ2-7 and V is TRBV7-6; the D is unclear. The V and J ends lost 6 bases and 3 bases respectively, with 12 bases between them. This CDR3 spans 13 amino acids. CDR1 and CDR2 from the germline V gene are SGHVS and FNYEAQ.

The CDR3 region is CASSHRTSRNTGELFF. For the CDR3, the DNA is TGTGCCAGTAGTCACAGGACTAGTCGGAACACCGGGGAGCTGTTTTTT. The chain combines TRBV19 with TRBJ2-2; 7 bases agree with TRBD2. The CDR3 length is 16 residues. CDR1 LNHDA and CDR2 SQIVND come from the germline V gene (reference sequence). V was pared by 5 bases and J by 1 base, with 7 bases of the junction left unmatched.

This clone was picked up a small number of times. The chain recombines TRBV15 with TRBJ2-7; TRBD1 matches at 7 bases. The CDR3 sequence is 14 residues long. CDR1 is LNHNV and CDR2 is YYDKDF in the germline V gene (reference sequence). Germline trimming cut 5 bases from V and 3 bases from J; bases unmatched to any gene: 7. The CDR3 coding sequence is TGTGCCACCAGCCCGACGGACAGGAACTACGAGCAGTACTTC. This sequence encodes CATSPTDRNYEQYF.

This chain uses TRBV4-3 with TRBJ1-1; TRBD1 might be the D (5 bases). V lost 0 bases and J lost 3, with 20 bases in between. Germline CDR1 reads LGHNA; CDR2 reads YSLEER. CDR3 length: 18 amino acids. For the CDR3, the DNA is TGCGCCAGCAGCCAAGATTCGATTCAAGGGGAACAGTACACTGAAGCTTTCTTT. Protein product: CASSQDSIQGEQYTEAFF.

The gene calls are TRBV7-2 and TRBJ2-7; 10 bases match TRBD2. The ends lost 1 base at V and 6 bases at J; junction bases unmatched: 12. The CDR3 totals 17 residues. Germline CDR1 is SGHTA and CDR2 is FQGNSA. CDR3 bases: TGTGCCAGCAGCTTAGAGGGGCCCCTAGCGGGAGTAGGCGAGCAGTACTTC. This sequence encodes CASSLEGPLAGVGEQYF.

The chain employs TRBV7-8 and TRBJ1-5; no clear D gene. This CDR3 contains 14 residues. CDR1 SGHVS and CDR2 FQNEAQ come from the germline V gene. The V end was cut by 5 bases, the J end by 3 bases, with 11 bases between. The chain's CDR3 is CASSRRFDNQPQHF. In DNA, the CDR3 is TGTGCCAGCAGCCGGAGATTTGACAATCAGCCCCAGCATTTT.

The rearrangement joins TRBV28 to TRBJ2-2; perhaps TRBD2 as D (7 bases). The CDR3 extends over 14 amino acids. The V gene lost 6 bases and the J gene lost 9 bases, with 17 bases spanning the gap. Germline V CDR1 and CDR2: MDHEN, SYDVKM. CDR3 nucleotides: TGTGCCAGCAGCATCGAAGGGAGGGGGAGGGAGCTGTTTTTT. Residues: CASSIEGRGRELFF.

This chain uses TRBV11-3 with TRBJ2-1, with 7 positions matching TRBD1. V was clipped by 5 bases and J by 6 bases; unmatched bases: 4. CDR1 is SGHNT and CDR2 is YENEEA in the germline V gene. The CDR3 totals 13 residues. CDR3 bases: TGTGCCAGCAGCGGCAACAGGGGCAATGAGCAGTTCTTC. As protein: CASSGNRGNEQFF.